These 29 T cell receptor beta chains share one sample of origin, sequenced in a study of blood T cell repertoires in COVID-19. The repertoire was sequenced with immunoSEQ multiplex PCR; TCRdb's copy has only in-frame clones and lacks some. The sample has around 300,000 clones, around 87% seen once; the top ten hold roughly 5.3%. The sample consisted of PBMCs or T cells enriched from blood (not recorded which). These receptors originate from a woman aged 30 to 39 who had recovered from COVID-19.

The chain employs TRBV5-1 and TRBJ2-3; TRBD2 matches 14 bases. Trimming at V came to 4 bases and at J to 5 bases, leaving 3 bases not matched to a gene. Per germline, CDR1 SGHRS and CDR2 YFSETQ. This CDR3 has 15 residues. The CDR3 here is CASSAGLAGGDTQYF. The CDR3 nucleotides are TGCGCCAGCAGCGCCGGACTAGCGGGGGGAGATACGCAGTATTTT.

The genes are TRBV21-1 and TRBJ1-3; TRBD1 is the table's D call and was not checked against the DNA. TRBV21-1 is reported as a pseudogene. The CDR3 loop spans 19 amino acids. CDR3 bases: TGTGCCAGCAGCAACCTCTTCGATCGGAGACAGGGGTCTGGAAACACCATATATTTT. The encoded protein is CASSNLFDRRQGSGNTIYF.

This sequence joins TRBV19 and TRBJ1-5; weak D call: TRBD1 (6 bases). Germline loops: CDR1 LNHDA, CDR2 SQIVND (reference sequence). This CDR3 is 13 amino acids long. The V gene lost 9 bases and the J gene lost 7 bases, with 16 bases spanning the gap. The CDR3 spells CASGQGIGQPQHF. The CDR3 DNA reads TGTGCCAGCGGGCAGGGGATTGGACAGCCCCAGCATTTT.

Comments on this clone: The same CDR3 is also encoded by other DNA sequences in this sample. V usage is TRBV12-3 or TRBV12-4 and J usage is TRBJ1-1; unclear D gene. The germline V and J ends were trimmed by 3 bases and 5 bases, with 10 bases remaining between them. CDR3 length equals 13 residues. CDR3 DNA: TGTGCCAGCAGTTTTGGAGTGGGTACTGAAGCTTTCTTT. Its translation: CASSFGVGTEAFF.

This clone has only one observation. V and J are TRBV4-3 and TRBJ1-4; the D is unclear. The CDR3 spans 17 residues. V lost 0 bases, J lost 0 bases, and 11 bases lay in between. The germline V gene has CDR1 LGHNA and CDR2 YSLEER. This CDR3 is CASSQDWSSSTNEKLFF. The CDR3, as DNA: TGCGCCAGCAGCCAAGATTGGAGCAGCTCAACTAATGAAAAACTGTTTTTT.

The chain links TRBV9 to TRBJ1-5; D unresolved. Looked up from germline, CDR1 is SGDLS and CDR2 is YYNGEE. V was clipped by 0 bases and J by 0 bases, with 4 bases between them. The CDR3 covers 14 residues. CDR3 sequence (DNA): TGTGCCAGCAGCGTAGGGCATAGCAATCAGCCCCAGCATTTT. This encodes CASSVGHSNQPQHF.

The rearrangement links TRBV5-4 to TRBJ1-3; 7 nucleotides line up with TRBD1. Germline values: CDR1 SGHNT, CDR2 YYREEE (reference sequence). The CDR3 consists of 16 residues. V dropped 4 bases and J dropped 0; count of bases not matched to a gene: 7. CDR3 in amino acids: CASSTNRGNSGNTIYF. CDR3 bases: TGTGCCAGCAGCACCAACAGGGGAAACTCTGGAAACACCATATATTTT.

The chain is built from TRBV4-3 and TRBJ2-5, with 13 bases fitting TRBD2. V shed 1 base and J 5 bases; nucleotides not matched to a gene: 1. Germline CDR1 is LGHNA and CDR2 is YSLEER. The length of the CDR3 is 15 residues. The CDR3 DNA reads TGCGCCAGCAGCCAAGGACTAGCGGGGGGCGAGACCCAGTACTTC. Translating gives CASSQGLAGGETQYF.

The V and J genes are TRBV9 and TRBJ1-1; tentative D call: TRBD1 (6 bases). The CDR3 totals 13 residues. Trimming cost V 3 bases and J 3 bases, with 9 bases left between them. CDR1 and CDR2 from the germline V gene are SGDLS and YYNGEE. The CDR3 bases are TGTGCCAGCAGCGGGTACAGGGACACTGAAGCTTTCTTT. It is translated as CASSGYRDTEAFF.

The chain employs TRBV5-8 and TRBJ1-2; D uncertain. The CDR3 is 13 residues long. Trimming pared 4 bases from V and 2 bases from J, leaving 9 bases between. Per germline, CDR1 SGHTS and CDR2 YDEGEE. The DNA for the CDR3 is TGTGCCAGCAGCGCGGTCACAAACTATGGCTACACCTTC. This translates into CASSAVTNYGYTF.

The V gene is TRBV29-1, the J gene TRBJ1-1; D ambiguous. With 3 bases removed from V and 7 bases from J, the gap between germline ends came to 12 bases. The CDR3 length is 12 residues. Per the germline V gene, CDR1 is SQVTM and CDR2 is ANQGSEA. The DNA of the CDR3 is TGCAGCGTTGAGGCTGTGGCCGATGAAGCTTTCTTT. This sequence encodes CSVEAVADEAFF.

This clone was detected once. This rearrangement joins TRBV29-1 to TRBJ2-5; 12 bases fit TRBD2. The ends lost 6 bases at V and 9 bases at J; junction bases unmatched: 11. The CDR3 has 14 amino acids. The germline V gene has CDR1 SQVTM and CDR2 ANQGSEA. CDR3: CSVLAGGLSGAQYF. DNA for the CDR3: TGCAGCGTACTAGCGGGGGGACTCAGTGGGGCCCAGTACTTC.

This clone was recorded a few times. The rearrangement joins TRBV29-1 to TRBJ1-4; no firm D call. Trimming cost V 3 bases and J 7 bases, with 15 bases left between them. Germline lookup yields CDR1 SQVTM and CDR2 ANQGSEA. This CDR3 is built from 14 residues. CDR3 coding DNA: TGCAGCGTTGAGTCGCCTGGTAGAGGTGAAAAACTGTTTTTT. Residues: CSVESPGRGEKLFF.

J is TRBJ2-3 and V is TRBV23-1; tentatively, D is TRBD1 (6 bases). TRBV23-1 is classed as an ORF, of uncertain function. Deletions cut 6 bases from V and 5 bases from J, with 18 bases between. The CDR3 contains 15 residues. The CDR3 region is CASRDGTTFKDTQYF. The CDR3 region has the DNA TGCGCCAGCAGAGACGGGACAACTTTCAAAGATACGCAGTATTTT.

V and J are TRBV9 and TRBJ1-1, with D unclear. CDR3 length: 17 amino acids. CDR1 and CDR2 from the germline V gene are SGDLS and YYNGEE. V was clipped by 3 bases and J by 3 bases, with 21 bases between them. The CDR3 protein is CASSGLSGSQSDTEAFF. CDR3 coding DNA: TGTGCCAGCAGCGGGTTGTCCGGGTCCCAGTCGGACACTGAAGCTTTCTTT.

V and J are TRBV9 and TRBJ2-3; TRBD2 matches at 7 bases. V lost 0 bases and J lost 4; bases outside the gene matches: 2. The V gene's germline CDR1 is SGDLS and CDR2 YYNGEE. CDR3 size: 14 residues. This CDR3 is CASSVVSGADTQYF. The DNA of the CDR3 is TGTGCCAGCAGCGTAGTCAGCGGGGCAGATACGCAGTATTTT.

The chain combines TRBV6-5 with TRBJ2-3; D remains ambiguous. Trimming removed 6 bases from V and 2 bases from J, with 15 bases in between. The CDR3 has 15 residues. The germline V gene encodes CDR1 MNHEY and CDR2 SVGAGI. CDR3 in DNA: TGTGCCAGCAGCTCCGACATTTTCCTCACAGATACGCAGTATTTT. Translation: CASSSDIFLTDTQYF.

This clone was counted once. The same CDR3 also results from other DNA sequences found in this sample. The CDR3 reads CASSVQGGTEAFF. The CDR3, as DNA: TGTGCCAGCAGCGTTCAGGGTGGCACTGAAGCTTTCTTT. The rearrangement uses TRBV9 and TRBJ1-1, with D possibly being TRBD1 (5 bases). Trimming removed 2 bases from V and 4 bases from J, with 9 bases in between. Germline V gene data show CDR1 as SGDLS and CDR2 as YYNGEE. The CDR3 has 13 amino acids.

The V and J genes are TRBV19 and TRBJ1-5; 7 bases are a match to TRBD1. Losses at the gene ends were 5 bases for V and 4 bases for J; bases not matched to a gene: 11. Germline CDR1 reads LNHDA; CDR2 reads SQIVND (reference sequence). There are 16 residues in the CDR3. CDR3 coding DNA: TGTGCCAGTAGTTGGGGGACAGTCCAGGGAAATCAGCCCCAGCATTTT. Its translation: CASSWGTVQGNQPQHF.

Details on this clone: At one end the junction does not follow the germline gene, possibly because of a read error. The chain recombines TRBV12-3 or TRBV12-4 with TRBJ1-1, with TRBD1 matching over 9 bases. CDR3 length equals 13 residues. In DNA, the CDR3 is TGTGCCAGCACTTTAAGGACAGGGGAGGCTGCTTTCTTT. Translated, it gives CASTLRTGEAAFF.

The chain links TRBV5-1 to TRBJ1-1; D might be TRBD1 (6 bases). Germline values: CDR1 SGHRS, CDR2 YFSETQ. The CDR3 totals 14 residues. V gave up 4 bases and J gave up 1 base, with 11 bases separating them. The CDR3 spells CASSQGFANTEAFF. The CDR3, as DNA: TGCGCCAGCAGCCAGGGGTTCGCGAACACTGAAGCTTTCTTT.

The table lists this clone with a count of one. This sample also contains other DNA sequences that code for the same CDR3. This chain connects TRBV7-9 to TRBJ2-5, with D tentatively TRBD2 (6 bases). The V end was cut by 3 bases, the J end by 4 bases, with 9 bases between. The CDR3 is made up of 13 amino acids. In germline, CDR1 is SEHNR, CDR2 FQNEAQ (reference sequence). DNA of the CDR3: TGTGCCAGCAGCTTGCGGGGCGGAGAGACCCAGTACTTC. As protein: CASSLRGGETQYF.

V is TRBV3-1 (or the pseudogene TRBV3-2) and J is TRBJ1-3; no definite D call. Germline CDR1 is LGHDT and CDR2 is YNNKEL (reference sequence). This CDR3 is 14 amino acids long. V was shortened by 1 base and J by 6 bases, with 10 bases between the two germline ends. The CDR3 sequence: CASSQAGSANTIYF. The CDR3 DNA is TGTGCCAGCAGCCAAGCGGGTTCGGCAAACACCATATATTTT.

The chain links TRBV12-3 or TRBV12-4 to TRBJ2-1; unclear D gene. The germline V and J ends were trimmed by 2 bases and 12 bases, with 11 bases remaining between them. The CDR3 runs 12 residues. The DNA for the CDR3 is TGTGCCAGCAGTTTAACCCCACCGAGGCAGTTCTTC. Translated, it gives CASSLTPPRQFF.

The gene calls are TRBV6-5 and TRBJ2-5; D gene ambiguous. Per the germline V gene, CDR1 is MNHEY and CDR2 is SVGAGI. The CDR3 length is 14 residues. V dropped 6 bases and J dropped 1 base, with 12 bases sitting between them. The CDR3 DNA sequence: TGTGCCAGCAGCCCCGGGTATGCCCAAGAGACCCAGTACTTC. Translating gives CASSPGYAQETQYF.

The chain employs TRBV3-1 (or the pseudogene TRBV3-2) and TRBJ1-1; the D is unclear. The V gene lost 4 bases and the J gene lost 0 bases, with 12 bases spanning the gap. The germline V gene has CDR1 LGHDT and CDR2 YNNKEL (reference sequence). This CDR3 is built from 15 residues. In DNA form, the CDR3 reads TGTGCCAGCAGCCGGGGAGGTAGCCTGAACACTGAAGCTTTCTTT. This encodes CASSRGGSLNTEAFF.

The table lists this clone with a count of one. The genes are TRBV4-1 and TRBJ2-3, with 11 positions matching TRBD2. The V segment lost 3 bases and the J segment 4 bases; nucleotides outside the gene matches: 9. The CDR3 runs to 17 residues. Germline loops: CDR1 MGHRA, CDR2 YSYEKL. The DNA for the CDR3 is TGCGCCAGCAGCCATCCCGAGACTAGCGGGGTCGCAGATACGCAGTATTTT. It yields the protein CASSHPETSGVADTQYF.

The chain carries TRBV11-2 and TRBJ2-1; possibly TRBD1 for D (6 bases). From germline, CDR1 is SGHAT and CDR2 FQNNGV. The CDR3 has 14 residues. V was shortened by 7 bases and J by 2 bases, with 12 bases between the two germline ends. The CDR3 sequence is CASNVQGTYNEQFF. The CDR3 DNA reads as TGTGCCAGCAACGTACAGGGTACCTACAATGAGCAGTTCTTC.

The J gene is TRBJ2-5, the V gene TRBV3-1 (or the pseudogene TRBV3-2); 7 nucleotides agree with TRBD1. The CDR3 runs 15 residues. V was clipped by 3 bases and J by 5 bases; unmatched bases: 9. CDR1 and CDR2 (germline): LGHDT, YNNKEL (reference sequence). The CDR3 bases are TGTGCCAGCAGCCATCCCCAAGGGGGCGCGGAGACCCAGTACTTC. Its protein product is CASSHPQGGAETQYF.